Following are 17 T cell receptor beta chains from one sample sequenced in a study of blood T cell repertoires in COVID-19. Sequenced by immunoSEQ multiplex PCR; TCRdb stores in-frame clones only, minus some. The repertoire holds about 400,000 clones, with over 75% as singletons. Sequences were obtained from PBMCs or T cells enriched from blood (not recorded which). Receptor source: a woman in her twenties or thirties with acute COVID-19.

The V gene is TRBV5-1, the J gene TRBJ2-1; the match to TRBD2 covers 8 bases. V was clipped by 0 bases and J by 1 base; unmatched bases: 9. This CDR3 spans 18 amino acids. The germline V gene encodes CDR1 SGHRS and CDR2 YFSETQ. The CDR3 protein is CASSLVPGGPFSYNEQFF. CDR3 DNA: TGCGCCAGCAGCTTGGTTCCGGGGGGGCCCTTTTCCTACAATGAGCAGTTCTTC.

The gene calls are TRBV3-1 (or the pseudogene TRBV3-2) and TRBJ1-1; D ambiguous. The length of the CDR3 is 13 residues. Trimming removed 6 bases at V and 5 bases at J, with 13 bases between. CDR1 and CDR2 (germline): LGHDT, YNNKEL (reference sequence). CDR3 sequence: CASSLHMRTEAFF. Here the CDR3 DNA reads TGTGCCAGCAGTTTACACATGAGGACTGAAGCTTTCTTT.

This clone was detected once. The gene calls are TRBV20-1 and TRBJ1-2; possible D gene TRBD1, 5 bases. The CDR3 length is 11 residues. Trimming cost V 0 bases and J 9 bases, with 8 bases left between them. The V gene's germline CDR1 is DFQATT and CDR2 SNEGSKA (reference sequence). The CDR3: CSARDDSRYTF. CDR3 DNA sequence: TGCAGTGCTAGAGACGACAGCCGCTACACCTTC.

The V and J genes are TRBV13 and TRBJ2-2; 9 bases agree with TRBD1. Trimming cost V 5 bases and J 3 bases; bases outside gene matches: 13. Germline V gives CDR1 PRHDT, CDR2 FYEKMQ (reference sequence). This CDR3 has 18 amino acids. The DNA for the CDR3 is TGTGCCAGCAGCCGCCGCACAGGGGGCCCGAAATACACCGGGGAGCTGTTTTTT. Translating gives CASSRRTGGPKYTGELFF.

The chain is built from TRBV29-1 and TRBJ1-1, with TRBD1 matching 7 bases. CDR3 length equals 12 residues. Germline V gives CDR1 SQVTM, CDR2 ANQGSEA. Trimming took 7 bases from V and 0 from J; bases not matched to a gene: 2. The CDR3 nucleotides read TGCAGCGGGGGACAGCTGAACACTGAAGCTTTCTTT. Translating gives CSGGQLNTEAFF.

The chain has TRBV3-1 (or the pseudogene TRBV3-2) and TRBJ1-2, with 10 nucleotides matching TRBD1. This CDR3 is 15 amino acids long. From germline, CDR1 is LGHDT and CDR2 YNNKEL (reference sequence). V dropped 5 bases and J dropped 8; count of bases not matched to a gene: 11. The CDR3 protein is CASSTRDRGFGGYTF. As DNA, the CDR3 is TGTGCCAGCAGCACCCGGGACAGGGGATTCGGGGGCTACACCTTC.

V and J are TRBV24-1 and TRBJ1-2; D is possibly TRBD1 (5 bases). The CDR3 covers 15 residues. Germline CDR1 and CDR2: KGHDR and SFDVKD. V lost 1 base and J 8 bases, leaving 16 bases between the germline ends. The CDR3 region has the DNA TGTGCCACCAGTGATTTTGACAGTGGGGCAGGGGGCTACACCTTC. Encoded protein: CATSDFDSGAGGYTF.

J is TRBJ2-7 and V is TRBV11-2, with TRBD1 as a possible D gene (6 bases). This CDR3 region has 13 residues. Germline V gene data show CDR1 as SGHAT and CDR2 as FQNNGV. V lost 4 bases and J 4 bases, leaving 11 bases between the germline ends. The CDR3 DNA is TGTGCCAGCAGCTCAAAAGGGGGATACGAGCAGTACTTC. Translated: CASSSKGGYEQYF. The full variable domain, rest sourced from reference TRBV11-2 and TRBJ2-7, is EAGVAQSPRYKIIEKRQSVAFWCNPISGHATLYWYQQILGQGPKLLIQFQNNGVVDDSQLPKDRFSAERLKGVDSTLKIQPAKLEDSAVYLCASSSKGGYEQYFGPGTRLTVT.

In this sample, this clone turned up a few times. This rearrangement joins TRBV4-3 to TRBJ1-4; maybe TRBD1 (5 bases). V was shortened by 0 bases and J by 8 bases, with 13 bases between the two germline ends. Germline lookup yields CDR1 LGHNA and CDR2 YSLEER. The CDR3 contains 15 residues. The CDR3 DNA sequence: TGCGCCAGCAGCCAAGAAATCGGACGGGGGGAAAAACTGTTTTTT. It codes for CASSQEIGRGEKLFF.

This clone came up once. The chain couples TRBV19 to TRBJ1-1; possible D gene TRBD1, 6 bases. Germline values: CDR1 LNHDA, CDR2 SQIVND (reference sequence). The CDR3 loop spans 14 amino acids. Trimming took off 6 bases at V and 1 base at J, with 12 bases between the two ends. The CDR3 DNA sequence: TGTGCCAGTAGGACGACAGGTGGGAACACTGAAGCTTTCTTT. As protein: CASRTTGGNTEAFF.

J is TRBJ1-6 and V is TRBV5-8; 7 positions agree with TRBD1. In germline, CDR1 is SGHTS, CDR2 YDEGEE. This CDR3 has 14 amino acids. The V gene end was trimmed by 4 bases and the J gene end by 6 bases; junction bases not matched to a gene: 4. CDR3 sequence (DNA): TGTGCCAGCAGCCACAGGGGCCCTAATTCACCCCTCCACTTT. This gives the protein CASSHRGPNSPLHF.

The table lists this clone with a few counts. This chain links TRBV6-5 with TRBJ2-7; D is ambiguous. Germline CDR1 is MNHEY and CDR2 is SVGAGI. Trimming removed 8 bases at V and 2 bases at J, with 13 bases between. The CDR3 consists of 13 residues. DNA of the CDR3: TGTGCCAGCGGATCAGCGAAGCCCTACGAGCAGTACTTC. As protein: CASGSAKPYEQYF.

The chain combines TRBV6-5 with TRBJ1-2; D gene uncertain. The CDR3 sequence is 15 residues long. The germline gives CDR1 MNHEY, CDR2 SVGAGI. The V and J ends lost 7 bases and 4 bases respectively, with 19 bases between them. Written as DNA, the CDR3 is TGTGCCAGCACCTACAGCATTTCTTCCTCCTATGGCTACACCTTC. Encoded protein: CASTYSISSSYGYTF.

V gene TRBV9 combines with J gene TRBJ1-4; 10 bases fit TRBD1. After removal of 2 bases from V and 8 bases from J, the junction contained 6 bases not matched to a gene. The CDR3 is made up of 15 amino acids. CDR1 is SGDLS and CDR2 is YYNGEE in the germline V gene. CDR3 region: CASSVSTGGTEKLFF. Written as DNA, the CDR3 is TGTGCCAGCAGCGTCTCGACAGGGGGCACGGAAAAACTGTTTTTT. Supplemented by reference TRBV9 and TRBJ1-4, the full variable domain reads DSGVTQTPKHLITATGQRVTLRCSPRSGDLSVYWYQQSLDQGLQFLIQYYNGEERAKGNILERFSAQQFPDLHSELNLSSLELGDSALYFCASSVSTGGTEKLFFGSGTQLSVL.

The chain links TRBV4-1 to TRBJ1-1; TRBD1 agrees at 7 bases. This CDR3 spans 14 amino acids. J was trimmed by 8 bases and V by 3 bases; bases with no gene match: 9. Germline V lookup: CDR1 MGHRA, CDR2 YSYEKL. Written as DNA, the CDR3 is TGCGCCAGCAGCCAGGGGCCGAACAGGGGAGAAGCTTTCTTT. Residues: CASSQGPNRGEAFF.

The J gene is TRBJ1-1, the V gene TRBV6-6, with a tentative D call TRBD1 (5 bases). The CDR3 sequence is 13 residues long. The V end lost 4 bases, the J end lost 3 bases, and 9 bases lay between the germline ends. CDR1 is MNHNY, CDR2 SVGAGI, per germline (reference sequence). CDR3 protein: CASSLRGDTEAFF. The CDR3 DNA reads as TGTGCCAGCAGTTTACGGGGGGACACTGAAGCTTTCTTT.

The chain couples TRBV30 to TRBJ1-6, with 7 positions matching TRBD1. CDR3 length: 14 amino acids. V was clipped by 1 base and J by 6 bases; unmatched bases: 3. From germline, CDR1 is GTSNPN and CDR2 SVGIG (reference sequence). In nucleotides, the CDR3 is TGTGCCTGGAGTGGGACAGGAGGTAATTCACCCCTCCACTTT. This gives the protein CAWSGTGGNSPLHF.